A selection of T cell receptor beta chains follows, all from one sample in a study of shared clonotypes between healthy human individuals. Using immunoSEQ multiplex PCR, the repertoire was profiled, and TCRdb retains in-frame clones only, with some absent. The sample shows over a million clones, approximately 72% of them seen only once. The material sequenced was memory CD4+ T cells sorted from blood. Receptor source: a man between 18 and 35 years old in good health. The CDR3 runs from the conserved cysteine through the conserved F or W. Each record gives: J gene, D gene, V gene, CDR3 length, clone size, CDR3 protein, CDR3 DNA. The D gene is left open where the match is weak. Clone size, where shown, is once, few, many, or a class for clones that have expanded.

TRBJ2-6,-,TRBV18,15,-,CASSPREAGANVLTF,TGTGCCAGCTCACCACGGGAAGCTGGGGCCAACGTCCTGACTTTC
TRBJ1-4,-,TRBV7-9,16,-,CASSLQGGATNEKLFF,TGTGCCAGCAGCTTACAAGGCGGAGCAACTAATGAAAAACTGTTTTTT
TRBJ1-6,TRBD1,TRBV27,16,many,CAPRSITGASNSPLHF,TGTGCCCCAAGATCCATAACAGGGGCTTCCAATTCACCCCTCCACTTT
TRBJ2-2,TRBD2,TRBV28,17,-,CASSSPAAGGRIGELFF,TGTGCCAGCAGTTCCCCGGCAGCGGGAGGGCGGATCGGGGAGCTGTTTTTT
TRBJ2-7,-,TRBV25-1,13,-,CASSLGPRGEQYF,TGTGCCAGCAGTTTGGGACCCCGGGGAGAGCAGTACTTC
TRBJ2-1,TRBD2,TRBV19,15,few,CASSLSGQRANEQFF,TGTGCCAGTAGTCTTAGCGGGCAGAGGGCCAATGAGCAGTTCTTC
TRBJ2-3,-,TRBV7-8,15,-,CASSLSERATDTQYF,TGTGCCAGCAGCTTAAGTGAGAGGGCCACAGATACGCAGTATTTT
TRBJ2-1,-,TRBV2,13,-,CASMASQYNEQFF,TGTGCCAGCATGGCTTCGCAGTACAATGAGCAGTTCTTC
TRBJ2-1,-,TRBV2,13,-,CASSDGLTNEQFF,TGTGCCAGCAGTGACGGACTAACGAATGAGCAGTTCTTC
TRBJ2-3,TRBD2,TRBV5-6,17,once,CASSSLRAGGPSGTQYF,TGTGCCAGCAGCTCCTTACGAGCGGGAGGGCCCTCGGGTACGCAGTATTTT
TRBJ2-2,-,TRBV27,17,-,CASSPDWGRVNTGELFF,TGTGCCAGCAGTCCCGACTGGGGACGGGTGAACACCGGGGAGCTGTTTTTT
TRBJ2-3,TRBD2,TRBV11-3,16,-,CASSLGLAGWTDTQYF,TGTGCCAGCAGCTTAGGCCTAGCGGGTTGGACAGATACGCAGTATTTT
TRBJ2-2,-,TRBV7-9,13,-,CASSPRNTGELFF,TGTGCCAGCAGCCCTAGGAACACCGGGGAGCTGTTTTTT
TRBJ1-3,-,TRBV30,12,-,CAWRSPGNTIYF,TGTGCCTGGAGAAGTCCTGGAAACACCATATATTTT
TRBJ1-3,TRBD1,TRBV6-6,16,-,CASSPGTGDSGNTIYF,TGTGCCAGCAGCCCCGGGACAGGTGACTCTGGAAACACCATATATTTT
TRBJ2-7,-,TRBV19,14,-,CASSIGGSVPEQYF,TGTGCCAGTAGTATTGGTGGGTCCGTTCCCGAGCAGTACTTC
TRBJ1-1,TRBD1,TRBV6-6,15,-,CASSNGQGANTEAFF,TGTGCCAGCAGTAACGGACAGGGGGCGAACACTGAAGCTTTCTTT
TRBJ2-2,-,TRBV5-1,15,-,CASSLGQVVTGELFF,TGCGCCAGCAGCTTGGGACAGGTCGTTACCGGGGAGCTGTTTTTT
TRBJ2-1,TRBD2,TRBV5-1,16,-,CASSSEGLIAYNEQFF,TGCGCCAGCAGCAGTGAGGGACTAATAGCCTACAATGAGCAGTTCTTC
TRBJ2-3,-,TRBV9,15,-,CASSVAPMGTDTQYF,TGTGCCAGCAGCGTAGCTCCGATGGGCACAGATACGCAGTATTTT
TRBJ1-6,-,TRBV6-5,16,few,CASSYVYRENNSPLHF,TGTGCCAGCAGTTACGTCTACAGGGAGAATAATTCACCCCTCCACTTT
TRBJ2-7,-,TRBV30,18,-,CAWSVSRYRRIESYEQYF,TGTGCCTGGAGTGTATCGCGGTACAGACGAATTGAATCCTACGAGCAGTACTTC
TRBJ2-1,-,TRBV2,17,-,CASSEALGGSGVDEQFF,TGTGCCAGCAGTGAAGCGCTTGGTGGATCAGGGGTAGATGAGCAGTTCTTC
TRBJ2-1,-,TRBV5-1,15,-,CASSLRRSSYNEQFF,TGCGCCAGCAGCTTGAGAAGGAGCTCCTACAATGAGCAGTTCTTC
TRBJ1-1,TRBD1,TRBV2,14,-,CASSANRGGTEAFF,TGTGCCAGCAGCGCGAACAGGGGGGGGACTGAAGCTTTCTTT
TRBJ2-1,TRBD2,TRBV4-1,15,-,CASSPSGGPTLEQFF,TGCGCCAGCAGCCCGAGCGGGGGGCCAACCCTAGAGCAGTTCTTC
TRBJ1-6,-,TRBV5-1,14,-,CASSLDRENSPLHF,TGCGCCAGCAGCTTGGACAGGGAGAATTCACCCCTCCACTTT
TRBJ1-2,-,TRBV5-4,12,once,CASSLDVYGYTF,TGTGCCAGCAGCTTGGATGTATATGGCTACACCTTC
TRBJ2-7,-,TRBV6-1,15,-,CASSAEDITSYEQYF,TGTGCCAGCAGTGCTGAGGACATAACCTCCTACGAGCAGTACTTC
TRBJ2-4,-,TRBV11-1,13,once,CASSLEGSNIQYF,TGTGCCAGCAGCTTAGAGGGGTCAAACATTCAGTACTTC
TRBJ1-2,-,TRBV30,11,-,CAFSANYGYTF,TGTGCCTTCAGCGCTAACTATGGCTACACCTTC
TRBJ1-1,-,TRBV7-8,13,-,CASSLDSGTEAFF,TGTGCCAGCAGCTTAGACAGTGGAACTGAAGCTTTCTTT
TRBJ1-2,TRBD1,TRBV5-4,14,-,CASSPRQGDYGYTF,TGTGCCAGCAGCCCCAGACAGGGGGACTATGGCTACACCTTC
TRBJ2-2,TRBD1,TRBV5-8,16,-,CASSLDQGAYTGELFF,TGTGCCAGCAGCTTGGATCAGGGGGCGTACACCGGGGAGCTGTTTTTT
TRBJ2-2,TRBD1,TRBV5-1,16,-,CASRSTGTGLTGELFF,TGCGCCAGCAGGTCGACCGGGACAGGGCTCACCGGGGAGCTGTTTTTT
TRBJ2-1,-,TRBV11-2,15,-,CASSLERLSYNEQFF,TGTGCCAGCAGCTTGGAGCGCCTCTCCTACAATGAGCAGTTCTTC
TRBJ2-2,TRBD1,TRBV5-1,15,-,CASSWDRSNTGELFF,TGCGCCAGCAGCTGGGACAGATCGAACACCGGGGAGCTGTTTTTT
TRBJ1-1,TRBD1,TRBV30,13,-,CARRGQGASEAFF,TGTGCCCGGAGGGGACAGGGGGCGTCTGAAGCTTTCTTT
TRBJ1-1,-,TRBV5-4,14,-,CASRAGVGDTEAFF,TGTGCCAGCAGGGCAGGGGTCGGGGACACTGAAGCTTTCTTT
TRBJ2-1,TRBD2,TRBV5-1,17,many,CASSLFTSGSSYNEQFF,TGCGCCAGCAGCTTGTTTACTAGCGGCAGCTCCTACAATGAGCAGTTCTTC